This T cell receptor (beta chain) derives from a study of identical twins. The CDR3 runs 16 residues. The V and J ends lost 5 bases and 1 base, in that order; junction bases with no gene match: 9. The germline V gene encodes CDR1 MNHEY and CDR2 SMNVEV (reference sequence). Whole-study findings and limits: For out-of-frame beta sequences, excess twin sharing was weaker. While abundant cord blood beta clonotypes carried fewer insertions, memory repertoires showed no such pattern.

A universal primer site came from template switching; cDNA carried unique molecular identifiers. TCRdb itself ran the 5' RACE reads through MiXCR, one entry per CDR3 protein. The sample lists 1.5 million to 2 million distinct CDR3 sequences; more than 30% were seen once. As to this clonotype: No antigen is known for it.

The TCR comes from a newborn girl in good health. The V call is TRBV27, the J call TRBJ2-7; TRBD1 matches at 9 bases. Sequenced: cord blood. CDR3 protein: CASSAHRDRDSYEQYF. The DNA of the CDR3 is TGTGCCAGCAGTGCCCACCGGGACAGGGATTCCTACGAGCAGTACTTC.